This TCR beta chain stems from a study of T cell repertoires in cytomegalovirus infection. Details on this clonotype: No antigen is known for it.

V was clipped by 3 bases and J by 2 bases, with 11 bases between them. This CDR3 is built from 15 residues. Germline loops: CDR1 MNHEY, CDR2 SMNVEV (reference sequence). In TCRdb, the reads were re-called with MiXCR into one record per CDR3 protein. The sample lists some 350,000 distinct CDR3 sequences; about a sixth were seen once. The study's findings and limits: Cumulative frequency of public TCR beta families picked out carriers of CMV plus the relevant HLA. Ex vivo, HLA-C-restricted CMV-specific TCR beta clonotypes prevailed over the rest of the response.

The sequenced sample consisted of PBMCs. The chain is built from TRBV27 and TRBJ1-5; D ambiguous. This receptor was taken from a human donor in good health (CMV status not recorded). Some clones in this sample may be carry-over from other donors' samples. The chain's CDR3 is CASSFQSGGNQPQHF. The CDR3 DNA sequence: TGTGCCAGCAGTTTTCAATCTGGGGGCAATCAGCCCCAGCATTTT.